These 5 T cell receptor beta chains came from one sample sequenced in a study of blood T cell repertoires in COVID-19. Data came from immunoSEQ multiplex PCR; TCRdb stores just in-frame clones and leaves some out. The table lists 160,000 or so clones, 87% of them singletons. Sequences were obtained from peripheral blood. These TCRs come from an older woman who had recovered from COVID-19.

J is TRBJ2-2 and V is TRBV11-2; D gene ambiguous. CDR1 and CDR2 (germline): SGHAT, FQNNGV. V shed 6 bases and J shed 0 bases, with 20 bases lying between them. This CDR3 is built from 18 residues. The CDR3 protein is CASRFPYWAPSNTGELFF. Written as DNA, the CDR3 is TGTGCCAGCAGGTTCCCTTACTGGGCCCCCTCGAACACCGGGGAGCTGTTTTTT. Full variable domain (outside the CDR3, taken from reference TRBV11-2 and TRBJ2-2): EAGVAQSPRYKIIEKRQSVAFWCNPISGHATLYWYQQILGQGPKLLIQFQNNGVVDDSQLPKDRFSAERLKGVDSTLKIQPAKLEDSAVYLCASRFPYWAPSNTGELFFGEGSRLTVL.

In nucleotides, the CDR3 is TGCGCCAGCAGCCCGGACGGGACAGGTATCACCGGGGAGCTGTTTTTT. It translates to CASSPDGTGITGELFF. The chain joins TRBV5-1 to TRBJ2-2; TRBD1 matches at 8 bases. Germline V gene lookup returns CDR1 SGHRS and CDR2 YFSETQ. V lost 4 bases, J lost 4 bases, and 9 bases stayed unmatched. The CDR3 contains 16 residues.

The chain joins TRBV2 to TRBJ2-5; 8 bases align to TRBD2. Per the germline V gene, CDR1 is SNHLY and CDR2 is FYNNEI. CDR3 length: 12 amino acids. Germline trimming cut 10 bases from V and 5 bases from J; bases unmatched to any gene: 6. The CDR3 reads CAIRTSPETQYF. The CDR3 DNA sequence: TGTGCCATTCGGACTAGCCCGGAGACCCAGTACTTC.

This clone came up once. The genes are TRBV3-1 (or the pseudogene TRBV3-2) and TRBJ2-3; TRBD1 might be the D (6 bases). The length of the CDR3 is 15 residues. Germline V CDR1 and CDR2: LGHDT, YNNKEL (reference sequence). V lost 0 bases and J 4 bases, leaving 11 bases between the germline ends. The CDR3 protein is CASSQEDRASDTQYF. CDR3 nucleotide sequence: TGTGCCAGCAGCCAAGAGGACAGAGCTTCAGATACGCAGTATTTT.

This chain connects TRBV5-1 to TRBJ2-7; 12 bases agree with TRBD2. This CDR3 comprises 18 residues. Trimming cost V 0 bases and J 5 bases; bases outside gene matches: 12. Germline CDR1 reads SGHRS; CDR2 reads YFSETQ. In nucleotides, the CDR3 is TGCGCCAGCAGCTTGGGTGGGTCTAGCGGGGGGGCGTGGAACGAGCAGTACTTC. Residues: CASSLGGSSGGAWNEQYF. Filled out from reference TRBV5-1 and TRBJ2-7, the complete variable domain reads KAGVTQTPRYLIKTRGQQVTLSCSPISGHRSVSWYQQTPGQGLQFLFEYFSETQRNKGNFPGRFSGRQFSNSRSEMNVSTLELGDSALYLCASSLGGSSGGAWNEQYFGPGTRLTVT.